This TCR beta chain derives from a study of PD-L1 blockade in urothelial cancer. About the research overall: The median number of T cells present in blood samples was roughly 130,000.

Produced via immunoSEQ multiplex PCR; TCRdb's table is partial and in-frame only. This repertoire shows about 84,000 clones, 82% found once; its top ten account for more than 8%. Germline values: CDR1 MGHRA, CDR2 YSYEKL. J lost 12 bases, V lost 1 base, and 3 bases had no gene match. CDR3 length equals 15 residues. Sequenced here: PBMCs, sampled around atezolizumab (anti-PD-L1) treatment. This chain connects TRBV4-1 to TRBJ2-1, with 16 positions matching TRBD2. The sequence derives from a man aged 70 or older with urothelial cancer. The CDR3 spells CASSQVGTSGGVQFF. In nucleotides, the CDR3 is TGCGCCAGCAGCCAAGTAGGGACTAGCGGGGGGGTGCAGTTCTTC.